This is a list of T cell receptor beta chains from one sample in a study of neurological immune-mediated disorders. TCRdb reprocessed the 5' RACE reads with MiXCR, giving one entry per CDR3 protein. The sample carries 17,000 or so distinct CDR3 sequences, approximately 12% recorded once. Material: CD8+ T cells from blood. Receptors originate from a woman aged 50 to 60 in good health. Both conserved end residues are part of each CDR3. D genes are given only for firm matches. Only part of the rows carry a size: once, few, many, or a class if the clone is expanded.

j_call clone_size d_call v_call cdr3_nt cdr3_aa
TRBJ2-1 many TRBD1 TRBV20-1 TGCAGTGCCCCACAGGGGCCTGAGCAGTTCTTC CSAPQGPEQFF
TRBJ2-7 many - TRBV6-2/TRBV6-3 TGTGCCAGCAGTCTTGTGTTAGACAGTTCCTACGAGCAGTACTTC CASSLVLDSSYEQYF
TRBJ2-2 once - TRBV11-2 TGTGCCAGCAGCTTAGCGGGGTCACTCTCCGGGGAGCTGTTTTTT CASSLAGSLSGELFF
TRBJ2-2 - - TRBV7-2 TGTGCCAGCAGACTGGGCACCGGGGAGCTGTTTTTT CASRLGTGELFF
TRBJ1-5 - - TRBV25-1 TGTGCCAGCAGCCGTGGCAATCAGCCCCAGCATTTT CASSRGNQPQHF
TRBJ2-7 many TRBD1 TRBV19 TGTGCCAGTAGTATCGGGACAGGGGGCTTACTCGAGCAGTACTTC CASSIGTGGLLEQYF
TRBJ2-2 many - TRBV29-1 TGCAGCGTTGTTCGGGGCGGGGAGCTGTTTTTT CSVVRGGELFF
TRBJ1-1 many - TRBV5-1 TGCGCCAGCAGCTTGTTCGTTAACACTGAAGCTTTCTTT CASSLFVNTEAFF
TRBJ2-1 many TRBD2 TRBV7-9 TGTGCCAGCAGCTTAGTCGGCGGGGGAAAACCTTACAATGAGCAGTTCTTC CASSLVGGGKPYNEQFF
TRBJ2-2 many - TRBV20-1 TGCAGTGTCACGCGGGAGAACACCGGGGAGCTGTTTTTT CSVTRENTGELFF
TRBJ2-3 medium-sized TRBD1 TRBV28 TGTGCCAGCAGTTCGGGACAGGCGGTTCGGGATGAAGAATTCACAGATACGCAGTATTTT CASSSGQAVRDEEFTDTQYF
TRBJ2-3 many - TRBV14 TGTGCCAGCAGCCAAGATCCCATTGTGGGAGATACGCAGTATTTT CASSQDPIVGDTQYF
TRBJ2-7 medium-sized TRBD2 TRBV6-2/TRBV6-3 TGTGCCAGCAATCCTAGCGGGGACTACGAGCAGTACTTC CASNPSGDYEQYF
TRBJ2-1 many - TRBV19 TGTGCCAGTACCATGTACCAAAGCGGGCCCTACAATGAGCAGTTCTTC CASTMYQSGPYNEQFF
TRBJ1-2 - - TRBV11-2 TGTGCCAGCAGCCCCGTGCGAAGGGCTAACTATGGCTACACCTTC CASSPVRRANYGYTF
TRBJ2-2 many - TRBV7-9 TGTGCCAGCAGCCCCGACGAGGCAGGGCGGACCGGGGAGCTGTTTTTT CASSPDEAGRTGELFF
TRBJ1-1 many TRBD1 TRBV11-1 TGTGCCAGCAGCCAAAGCCCCCTCGACAGTTGGCGCGACAGGGCCGCACCGAACACTGAAGCTTTCTTT CASSQSPLDSWRDRAAPNTEAFF
TRBJ2-1 many - TRBV7-9 TGTGCCAGCAGCTTATTAGGGGTAAGCTCCTACAATGAGCAGTTCTTC CASSLLGVSSYNEQFF
TRBJ2-7 - - TRBV5-1 TGCGCCAGCAGCTCGGGCTGGACTAAAGTTGACGAGCAGTACTTC CASSSGWTKVDEQYF
TRBJ2-2 many TRBD1 TRBV7-8 TGTGCCAGCAGCCCCCGAGGCAGGGGGAATACCGGGGAGCTGTTTTTT CASSPRGRGNTGELFF
TRBJ2-1 many - TRBV7-6 TGTGCCAGCAGCTTAGAGGGGTTCGACATCTACAATGAGCAGTTCTTC CASSLEGFDIYNEQFF
TRBJ2-1 medium-sized TRBD2 TRBV27 TGTGCCAGCACCTCGGAAGGACAGCTAGCGGGAGACTACAATGAGCAGTTCTTC CASTSEGQLAGDYNEQFF
TRBJ1-5 - TRBD1 TRBV2 TGTGCCAGCAGTGACAGGGGGGGCAATCAGCCCCAGCATTTT CASSDRGGNQPQHF
TRBJ2-7 many - TRBV5-1 TGCGCCAGCAGTACGGGACACAACTCCTACGAGCAGTACTTC CASSTGHNSYEQYF
TRBJ2-6 many - TRBV5-1 TGCGCCAGCGTTCCAGGGGTCCCTGGGGCCAACGTCCTGACTTTC CASVPGVPGANVLTF
TRBJ2-3 many - TRBV4-2 TGTGCCAGCAGCCAAGAGTGGCTCCGTTCGGATACGCAGTATTTT CASSQEWLRSDTQYF
TRBJ2-4 many - TRBV9 TGTGCCAGCGGAGGGAACATTCAGTACTTC CASGGNIQYF
TRBJ2-7 many - TRBV7-2 TGTGCCAGCAGGACAATGACAGGTTGGGAGCAGTACTTC CASRTMTGWEQYF
TRBJ2-6 many - TRBV12-3/TRBV12-4 TGTGCCAGCAGCCCCCCCGCAGGGCTTGGGGCCAACGTCCTGACTTTC CASSPPAGLGANVLTF
TRBJ2-7 many - TRBV29-1 TGCAGCGTTTCCGACCGGGACTCCTCCTACGAGCAGTACTTC CSVSDRDSSYEQYF
TRBJ2-1 many TRBD2 TRBV5-1 TGCGCCAGCGGGGACGTGCGGGAGATCTACAATGAGCAGTTCTTC CASGDVREIYNEQFF
TRBJ1-4 many - TRBV29-1 TGCAGCGTTGAGTCTCGCGGTGAAAAACTGTTTTTT CSVESRGEKLFF